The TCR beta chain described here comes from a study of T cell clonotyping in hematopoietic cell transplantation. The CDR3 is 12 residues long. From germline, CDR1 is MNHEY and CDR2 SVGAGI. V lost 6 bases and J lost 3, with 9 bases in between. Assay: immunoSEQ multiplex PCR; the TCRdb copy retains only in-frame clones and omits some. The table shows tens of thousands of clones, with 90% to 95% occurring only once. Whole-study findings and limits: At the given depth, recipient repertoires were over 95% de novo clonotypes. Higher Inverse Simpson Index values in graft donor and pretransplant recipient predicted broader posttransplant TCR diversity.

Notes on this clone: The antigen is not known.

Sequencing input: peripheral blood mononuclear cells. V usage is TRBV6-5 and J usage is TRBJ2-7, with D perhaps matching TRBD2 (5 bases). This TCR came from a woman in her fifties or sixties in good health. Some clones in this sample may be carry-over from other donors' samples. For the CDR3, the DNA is TGTGCCAGCAGCCCGGCGGGCTACGAGCAGTACTTC. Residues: CASSPAGYEQYF.